These 5 T cell receptor beta chains were sequenced from one sample in a study of chemoradiotherapy in HPV16-positive cancers. The table came from immunoSEQ multiplex PCR; TCRdb's copy has only in-frame clones and leaves some out. The sample consists of roughly 19,000 clones, more than 75% of them appearing once. The material was blood, obtained from a patient who underwent chemoradiotherapy. These receptors all stem from a human donor with HPV-associated anogenital cancer.

The V gene is TRBV7-2, the J gene TRBJ1-1; 10 bases fit TRBD1. Losses at the gene ends were 5 bases for V and 4 bases for J; bases not matched to a gene: 4. This CDR3 contains 14 residues. Germline CDR1 reads SGHTA; CDR2 reads FQGNSA. The CDR3 sequence: CASSRRDRGTEAFF. In DNA, the CDR3 is TGTGCCAGCAGCCGCCGGGACAGGGGCACTGAAGCTTTCTTT.

This clone was detected once. The rearrangement links TRBV18 to TRBJ2-1, with 7 bases identical to TRBD1. V trimming: 3 bases; J trimming: 9 bases; junction bases outside the gene matches: 5. Germline V CDR1 and CDR2: KGHSH, LQKENI. The CDR3 has 13 residues. CDR3 protein: CASSPTQGFEQFF. The CDR3 DNA is TGTGCCAGCTCACCCACACAGGGGTTTGAGCAGTTCTTC. The full variable domain, rest sourced from reference TRBV18 and TRBJ2-1, is NAGVMQNPRHLVRRRGQEARLRCSPMKGHSHVYWYRQLPEEGLKFMVYLQKENIIDESGMPKERFSAEFPKEGPSILRIQQVVRGDSAAYFCASSPTQGFEQFFGPGTRLTVL.

The chain uses TRBV28 and TRBJ2-7, with TRBD2 matching 9 bases. This CDR3 is 16 amino acids long. V shed 4 bases, J shed 5 bases, and the junction held 12 bases outside the gene matches. Germline CDR1 is MDHEN and CDR2 is SYDVKM. The CDR3: CASSSLSGLASDEQYF. The DNA for the CDR3 is TGTGCCAGCAGTTCTCTATCGGGACTAGCTTCCGACGAGCAGTACTTC.

The chain joins TRBV7-2 to TRBJ2-1; D is possibly TRBD2 (6 bases). Germline V gives CDR1 SGHTA, CDR2 FQGNSA. V lost 8 bases, J lost 1 base, and 15 bases lay in between. CDR3 length equals 15 residues. CDR3 sequence (DNA): TGTGCCAGCGGGGGTGGAGGGGCTTCCTACAATGAGCAGTTCTTC. This gives the protein CASGGGGASYNEQFF.

The chain recombines TRBV6-6 with TRBJ1-3; D is undetermined. V dropped 0 bases and J dropped 4 bases, with 10 bases sitting between them. CDR1 MNHNY and CDR2 SVGAGI come from the germline V gene (reference sequence). This CDR3 spans 15 amino acids. The CDR3 loop is CASSYSKGHGNTIYF. Here the CDR3 DNA reads TGTGCCAGCAGTTACTCGAAAGGTCACGGAAACACCATATATTTT.